This T cell receptor (beta chain) was obtained from a study of Graves' ophthalmopathy and Graves' hyperthyroidism. Notes on this clonotype: Its antigen is currently unknown.

Patients were left out if they had other autoimmune diseases, uncontrolled infections, pregnancy or lactation. The authors used Ficoll-Paque density gradient centrifugation to separate PBMCs. The input was roughly 9.3 ml of fresh peripheral blood. TCR beta CDR3 regions were amplified from RNA transcripts. HTBI-primed RT-PCR formed the first round, and a multiplex PCR formed the second. TCRdb independently ran MiXCR on the multiplex PCR reads; one entry per CDR3 protein. The sample yields 40,000 to 45,000 distinct CDR3 sequences, 45% to 60% seen once. Study-wide findings and caveats: Most expanded clonotypes in thyroid above 0.001 frequency also showed up in blood. Forecasting of ophthalmopathy progression by the model achieved almost 71% sensitivity and around 77% specificity.

This CDR3 is built from 14 residues. Deletions cut 6 bases from V and 2 bases from J, with 13 bases between. Germline V CDR1 and CDR2: SNHLY, FYNNEI. Sequenced: peripheral blood. J is TRBJ1-1 and V is TRBV2; TRBD1 is a possible D gene (5 bases). The sequence derives from an adult man with Graves' ophthalmopathy. The CDR3 spells CASRSSGANTEAFF. The CDR3 nucleotides are TGTGCCAGCAGGTCATCTGGGGCCAACACTGAAGCTTTCTTT.